The 19 T cell receptor beta chains in this list originate from one sample, sequenced in a study of T cells in tumors after PD-1 blockade. This table comes from immunoSEQ multiplex PCR, and its TCRdb copy is limited to in-frame clones, with some not included. Altogether about 34,000 clones are present, roughly 76% being singletons, with the ten largest covering 40%. Source: PBMCs, taken after anti-PD-1 treatment. These receptor sequences come from a human donor with basal cell carcinoma.

This chain connects TRBV5-5 to TRBJ2-2; TRBD2 aligns across 8 bases. CDR1 is SGHKS and CDR2 is YYEKEE in the germline V gene (reference sequence). The J segment lost 0 bases and the V segment lost 4 bases, leaving 8 bases of the junction unmatched. This CDR3 has 17 amino acids. The chain's CDR3 is CASSLGLAGTNTGELFF. The CDR3 DNA reads as TGTGCCAGCAGCCTGGGGTTAGCGGGGACGAACACCGGGGAGCTGTTTTTT.

The V call is TRBV18, the J call TRBJ2-1; the match to TRBD2 covers 12 bases. This CDR3 has 18 residues. Looked up from germline, CDR1 is KGHSH and CDR2 is LQKENI. The ends lost 2 bases at V and 3 bases at J; junction bases unmatched: 8. In DNA, the CDR3 is TGTGCCAGCTCACCAGAGCCACTAGCGGGAGGCCTCTACAATGAGCAGTTCTTC. Amino acids: CASSPEPLAGGLYNEQFF.

The chain's CDR3 is CASSLAGSSNQPQHF. DNA of the CDR3: TGTGCCAGTAGCCTGGCCGGGTCCAGCAATCAGCCCCAGCATTTT. V gene TRBV19 combines with J gene TRBJ1-5; no clear D gene. This CDR3 has 15 residues. V lost 6 bases, J lost 1 base, and 13 bases lay in between. The germline CDR1 and CDR2 sequences are LNHDA and SQIVND (reference sequence). The full variable domain, completed using reference TRBV19 and TRBJ1-5, is DGGITQSPKYLFRKEGQNVTLSCEQNLNHDAMYWYRQDPGQGLRLIYYSQIVNDFQKGDIAEGYSVSREKKESFPLTVTSAQKNPTAFYLCASSLAGSSNQPQHFGDGTRLSIL.

V usage is TRBV15 and J usage is TRBJ2-7, with a tentative D call TRBD1 (5 bases). V dropped 0 bases and J dropped 1 base, with 7 bases sitting between them. The V gene's germline CDR1 is LNHNV and CDR2 YYDKDF (reference sequence). The CDR3 is 14 residues long. CDR3 sequence reads: CATSRDPGSYEQYF. The CDR3, as DNA: TGTGCCACCAGCAGAGACCCAGGGTCCTACGAGCAGTACTTC.

V usage is TRBV24-1 and J usage is TRBJ1-5; D remains unclear. The CDR3 has 15 residues. V was clipped by 12 bases and J by 1 base, with 18 bases between them. Per germline, CDR1 KGHDR and CDR2 SFDVKD. The CDR3 DNA reads as TGTGCCGTCTCCGAGGGCAGTAGGAGCAATCAGCCCCAGCATTTT. Translating gives CAVSEGSRSNQPQHF.

V gene TRBV29-1 combines with J gene TRBJ1-3; a possible D gene is TRBD1 (5 bases). CDR1 SQVTM and CDR2 ANQGSEA come from the germline V gene. Trimming pared 5 bases from V and 0 bases from J, leaving 8 bases between. CDR3 length: 13 amino acids. CDR3 in amino acids: CSVYGGSGNTIYF. The CDR3 DNA sequence: TGCAGCGTTTATGGGGGCTCTGGAAACACCATATATTTT. The full variable domain, completed using reference TRBV29-1 and TRBJ1-3, is SAVISQKPSRDICQRGTSLTIQCQVDSQVTMMFWYRQQPGQSLTLIATANQGSEATYESGFVIDKFPISRPNLTFSTLTVSNMSPEDSSIYLCSVYGGSGNTIYFGEGSWLTVV.

The chain links TRBV4-2 to TRBJ2-7, with D possibly TRBD2 on 7 matching bases. Trimming stripped 1 base from V and 6 bases from J, with 10 bases between. The CDR3 has 13 residues. Germline lookup yields CDR1 LGHNA and CDR2 YNFKEQ. This CDR3 is CASSQVRGGEQYF. CDR3 bases: TGTGCCAGCAGCCAAGTGAGGGGGGGCGAGCAGTACTTC.

The chain carries TRBV5-6 and TRBJ2-7; D is perhaps TRBD1 (6 bases). CDR3 length: 12 amino acids. In germline, CDR1 is SGHDT, CDR2 YYEEEE. Trimming removed 5 bases at V and 1 base at J, with 7 bases between. The CDR3 is CASRRGSYEQYF. DNA for the CDR3: TGTGCCAGCAGGAGGGGGTCCTACGAGCAGTACTTC. The whole variable domain, remainder taken from reference TRBV5-6 and TRBJ2-7, is DAGVTQSPTHLIKTRGQQVTLRCSPKSGHDTVSWYQQALGQGPQFIFQYYEEEERQRGNFPDRFSGHQFPNYSSELNVNALLLGDSALYLCASRRGSYEQYFGPGTRLTVT.

J is TRBJ1-1 and V is TRBV10-3; 10 nucleotides agree with TRBD1. Germline CDR1 reads ENHRY; CDR2 reads SYGVKD. The CDR3 contains 14 residues. V was clipped by 6 bases and J by 5 bases; unmatched bases: 6. In nucleotides, the CDR3 is TGTGCCATCAGGGAGACAGGGGGCGTAACTGAAGCTTTCTTT. Translating it yields CAIRETGGVTEAFF.

This clone was seen repeatedly, ten times or more. The chain links TRBV6-5 to TRBJ1-1; 9 bases line up with TRBD1. CDR1 is MNHEY and CDR2 is SVGAGI in the germline V gene. V lost 5 bases and J lost 5; bases outside the gene matches: 9. There are 15 residues in the CDR3. This chain's CDR3 is CASSLGQGFRTEAFF. The CDR3 region has the DNA TGTGCCAGCAGTCTAGGACAGGGGTTTCGAACTGAAGCTTTCTTT.

About this clone itself: Other DNA sequences in this sample translate to the same CDR3. The chain has TRBV4-3 and TRBJ1-3; 7 bases fit TRBD1. This CDR3 is 16 amino acids long. Germline V gives CDR1 LGHNA, CDR2 YSLEER. V shed 0 bases, J shed 0 bases, and the junction held 2 bases outside the gene matches. The CDR3 is CASSQDRDSSGNTIYF. The CDR3 bases are TGCGCCAGCAGCCAAGACCGGGACAGCTCTGGAAACACCATATATTTT.

This clone appeared a single time. The chain couples TRBV28 to TRBJ2-5; perhaps TRBD1 as D (5 bases). Germline V gives CDR1 MDHEN, CDR2 SYDVKM. The CDR3 is 16 amino acids. V lost 5 bases, J lost 2 bases, and 18 bases lay in between. CDR3 coding DNA: TGTGCCAGCAGTCAAAACCCAGACAGACTTCAAGAGACCCAGTACTTC. Translated, it gives CASSQNPDRLQETQYF.

The chain carries TRBV19 and TRBJ1-4; tentatively, D is TRBD1 (5 bases). Looked up from germline, CDR1 is LNHDA and CDR2 is SQIVND (reference sequence). The CDR3 runs to 14 residues. The V end was cut by 9 bases, the J end by 0 bases, with 11 bases between. In DNA, the CDR3 is TGTGCCAGCCGCCTGACAGCAACTAATGAAAAACTGTTTTTT. It codes for CASRLTATNEKLFF.

The V and J genes are TRBV5-4 and TRBJ1-1; 8 bases are a match to TRBD1. The germline CDR1 and CDR2 sequences are SGHNT and YYREEE (reference sequence). V trimming: 4 bases; J trimming: 9 bases; junction bases outside the gene matches: 8. CDR3 length equals 13 residues. In DNA form, the CDR3 reads TGTGCCAGCAGCGAGGACAGGGACAGGCAAGCTTTCTTT. It specifies CASSEDRDRQAFF. Full variable domain (missing parts from reference TRBV5-4 and TRBJ1-1): ETGVTQSPTHLIKTRGQQVTLRCSSQSGHNTVSWYQQALGQGPQFIFQYYREEENGRGNFPPRFSGLQFPNYSSELNVNALELDDSALYLCASSEDRDRQAFFGQGTRLTVV.

This clone was seen a few times. V is TRBV7-8 and J is TRBJ2-7, with a tentative D call TRBD2 (6 bases). The CDR3 is 13 residues long. V was shortened by 0 bases and J by 7 bases, with 10 bases between the two germline ends. Per germline, CDR1 SGHVS and CDR2 FQNEAQ. CDR3 amino acids: CASSLARGMEQYF. The CDR3 DNA is TGTGCCAGCAGCTTAGCGCGCGGGATGGAGCAGTACTTC.

This sequence joins TRBV19 and TRBJ2-2; D unresolved. The CDR3 has 17 residues. Germline V lookup: CDR1 LNHDA, CDR2 SQIVND (reference sequence). V was shortened by 1 base and J by 5 bases, with 17 bases between the two germline ends. In DNA, the CDR3 is TGTGCCAGTAGTATAGCGAATGGCCGAAGAAAGACCGGGGAGCTGTTTTTT. It translates to CASSIANGRRKTGELFF.

This chain uses TRBV27 with TRBJ2-5, with D possibly being TRBD1 (6 bases). V lost 3 bases and J lost 7, with 12 bases in between. Germline CDR1 is MNHEY and CDR2 is SMNVEV (reference sequence). The CDR3 is 13 residues long. CDR3 sequence: CASSFWDNPTQYF. In DNA form, the CDR3 reads TGTGCCAGCAGTTTCTGGGACAACCCGACCCAGTACTTC.

The chain combines TRBV9 with TRBJ2-3, with a tentative D call TRBD2 (5 bases). CDR3 length: 15 amino acids. Germline assignment: CDR1 SGDLS and CDR2 YYNGEE. V lost 0 bases, J lost 5 bases, and 13 bases lay in between. The CDR3 nucleotides read TGTGCCAGCAGCGTAGGGGGAGCTACTCGAGATACGCAGTATTTT. Its translation: CASSVGGATRDTQYF.

This clone was detected once. This chain uses TRBV29-1 with TRBJ2-3, with TRBD1 matching over 8 bases. There are 15 residues in the CDR3. V shed 2 bases, J shed 0 bases, and the junction held 4 bases outside the gene matches. Germline lookup yields CDR1 SQVTM and CDR2 ANQGSEA. Written as DNA, the CDR3 is TGCAGCGTTGAACAGGGGGCGACTAGCACAGATACGCAGTATTTT. This codes for CSVEQGATSTDTQYF.